Listed below are T cell receptor beta chains from one sample, sequenced in a study of blood T cell repertoires in COVID-19. Generated by immunoSEQ multiplex PCR, the TCRdb table keeps only in-frame clones and is missing some. This sample has about 210,000 clones, with 84% found just once. Source material: peripheral blood. These receptors all stem from a woman aged 45-65 years with active or convalescent COVID-19. CDR3s include the opening cysteine and the closing phenylalanine or tryptophan. The D gene is left open where the match is weak. The size of a clone is reported for some rows only, either as once, few or many, or as a class for expanded clones.

CDR3nt: TGTGCCAGCAGCTCAACTGGGAGTTATGGCTACACCTTC
CDR3aa: CASSSTGSYGYTF
j_gene: TRBJ1-2
d_gene: -
v_gene: TRBV28
abundance: few

CDR3nt: TGCACCAGCAGCCAAGTGGGATCGACAGGGAACACCGGGGAGCTGTTTTTT
CDR3aa: CTSSQVGSTGNTGELFF
j_gene: TRBJ2-2
d_gene: -
v_gene: TRBV1
abundance: -

CDR3nt: TGCAGCGTTGCTCTCTTGACTGAAGCTTTCTTT
CDR3aa: CSVALLTEAFF
j_gene: TRBJ1-1
d_gene: -
v_gene: TRBV29-1
abundance: -

CDR3nt: TGTGCCAGCAGGACAGGGCGGACTGAAGCTTTCTTT
CDR3aa: CASRTGRTEAFF
j_gene: TRBJ1-1
d_gene: TRBD1
v_gene: TRBV27
abundance: -

CDR3nt: TGTGCCAGCTCACCGCTAGCGGGAGACGAGCAGTACTTC
CDR3aa: CASSPLAGDEQYF
j_gene: TRBJ2-7
d_gene: TRBD2
v_gene: TRBV18
abundance: once

CDR3nt: TGCAGCGTTGAGGGGGCAGGGGGCGCCGTAACTGAAGCTTTCTTT
CDR3aa: CSVEGAGGAVTEAFF
j_gene: TRBJ1-1
d_gene: TRBD1
v_gene: TRBV29-1
abundance: -

CDR3nt: TGTGCCAGCAGCTTAGTCCCTAGCGGGAGGGGCTACAATGAGCAGTTCTTC
CDR3aa: CASSLVPSGRGYNEQFF
j_gene: TRBJ2-1
d_gene: TRBD2
v_gene: TRBV11-2
abundance: -

CDR3nt: TGTGCCAGCAGTGACTCGGGGGCGGCTAGCACAGATACGCAGTATTTT
CDR3aa: CASSDSGAASTDTQYF
j_gene: TRBJ2-3
d_gene: -
v_gene: TRBV6-4
abundance: -

CDR3nt: TGTGCCAGCAGCGTAGATGCGGGAGTGATTGGCGAGCAGTACTTC
CDR3aa: CASSVDAGVIGEQYF
j_gene: TRBJ2-7
d_gene: TRBD2
v_gene: TRBV9
abundance: -

CDR3nt: TGTGCCAGCAGCCTCAGGGCGGAACAGCCGAACAATGAGCAGTTCTTC
CDR3aa: CASSLRAEQPNNEQFF
j_gene: TRBJ2-1
d_gene: -
v_gene: TRBV7-3
abundance: -

CDR3nt: TGTGCCACCAGCCGTCGGACGGGGACAGGGAATTCACCCCTCCACTTT
CDR3aa: CATSRRTGTGNSPLHF
j_gene: TRBJ1-6
d_gene: TRBD1
v_gene: TRBV15
abundance: -

CDR3nt: TGTGCCATCAGTGGACAGCCTAGCAATCAGCCCCAGCATTTT
CDR3aa: CAISGQPSNQPQHF
j_gene: TRBJ1-5
d_gene: -
v_gene: TRBV10-3
abundance: -

CDR3nt: TGTGCCAGCAGTCCCACAGGGGGGCCCGTCTATGGCTACACCTTC
CDR3aa: CASSPTGGPVYGYTF
j_gene: TRBJ1-2
d_gene: TRBD1
v_gene: TRBV6-5
abundance: -

CDR3nt: TGCGCCAGCAGCTACAGAAACTCTGGGGCCAACGTCCTGACTTTC
CDR3aa: CASSYRNSGANVLTF
j_gene: TRBJ2-6
d_gene: -
v_gene: TRBV5-1
abundance: -

CDR3nt: TGTGCCAGCAGTGAATTCCAGCGACTCGGCACAGATACGCAGTATTTT
CDR3aa: CASSEFQRLGTDTQYF
j_gene: TRBJ2-3
d_gene: -
v_gene: TRBV25-1
abundance: -

CDR3nt: TGCAGTGCTAGTAACAGGGTAGAGGAAAAACTGTTTTTT
CDR3aa: CSASNRVEEKLFF
j_gene: TRBJ1-4
d_gene: -
v_gene: TRBV20-1
abundance: -

CDR3nt: TGTGCCAGCACCAAAGGGGGAAACATTAACTATGGCTACACCTTC
CDR3aa: CASTKGGNINYGYTF
j_gene: TRBJ1-2
d_gene: -
v_gene: TRBV6-5
abundance: -

CDR3nt: TGTGCCTCCGGGGGTCGTCCTGCAACTAATGAAAAACTGTTTTTT
CDR3aa: CASGGRPATNEKLFF
j_gene: TRBJ1-4
d_gene: -
v_gene: TRBV6-5
abundance: -

CDR3nt: TGTGCCAGCAGTGAGGAACAAGGCCCAGCCGGAAACACCATATATTTT
CDR3aa: CASSEEQGPAGNTIYF
j_gene: TRBJ1-3
d_gene: -
v_gene: TRBV28
abundance: -

CDR3nt: TGTGCCAGCAGTTCCGGCCTCGGGACTCCCGAAGGCTACACCTTC
CDR3aa: CASSSGLGTPEGYTF
j_gene: TRBJ1-2
d_gene: -
v_gene: TRBV5-6
abundance: once

CDR3nt: TGCGCCAGCAGCTTGGTCAGCGTTAACTACGAGCAGTACTTC
CDR3aa: CASSLVSVNYEQYF
j_gene: TRBJ2-7
d_gene: -
v_gene: TRBV5-1
abundance: -

CDR3nt: TGTGCCAGCTCACCCCTCCTGGTGGCCACAGATACGCAGTATTTT
CDR3aa: CASSPLLVATDTQYF
j_gene: TRBJ2-3
d_gene: -
v_gene: TRBV18
abundance: -

CDR3nt: TGCGCCAGCAGTGAGCGGACAGGGCCCTACGAGCAGTACTTC
CDR3aa: CASSERTGPYEQYF
j_gene: TRBJ2-7
d_gene: TRBD1
v_gene: TRBV10-1
abundance: -

CDR3nt: TGTGCCAGCACCTTAGCGGGAAGTTCCTACAATGAGCAGTTCTTC
CDR3aa: CASTLAGSSYNEQFF
j_gene: TRBJ2-1
d_gene: TRBD2
v_gene: TRBV28
abundance: -

CDR3nt: TGCGCCAGCAGCTTGGGCGGGGGAACGGTAGCTGGAAACACCATATATTTT
CDR3aa: CASSLGGGTVAGNTIYF
j_gene: TRBJ1-3
d_gene: -
v_gene: TRBV5-1
abundance: few

CDR3nt: TGTGCCAGCTCACCACTCCCTTTGGGTTTAGCGGGAGGGCCCCACGAGCAGTACTTC
CDR3aa: CASSPLPLGLAGGPHEQYF
j_gene: TRBJ2-7
d_gene: TRBD2
v_gene: TRBV18
abundance: -

CDR3nt: TGTGCCAGCAAGGCGAGGGGGCGGGTGCACGAGCAGTACTTC
CDR3aa: CASKARGRVHEQYF
j_gene: TRBJ2-7
d_gene: TRBD1
v_gene: TRBV6-5
abundance: -

CDR3nt: TGTGCCAGCAGTCCCAACCCTAGGGAGCAAGAGACCCAGTACTTC
CDR3aa: CASSPNPREQETQYF
j_gene: TRBJ2-5
d_gene: -
v_gene: TRBV28
abundance: -

CDR3nt: TGTGCCAGCTGCCGCGGGGCTCAATCCTACGAGCAGTACTTC
CDR3aa: CASCRGAQSYEQYF
j_gene: TRBJ2-7
d_gene: -
v_gene: TRBV6-5
abundance: few

CDR3nt: TGTGCCAGCAGTCCCCGGGACAGGGTTTCCTACAATGAGCAGTTCTTC
CDR3aa: CASSPRDRVSYNEQFF
j_gene: TRBJ2-1
d_gene: TRBD1
v_gene: TRBV28
abundance: -

CDR3nt: TGTGCCAGCAGTGGACTAGCGGGAATCAATGAGCAGTTCTTC
CDR3aa: CASSGLAGINEQFF
j_gene: TRBJ2-1
d_gene: TRBD2
v_gene: TRBV28
abundance: -

CDR3nt: TGTGCCAGCAGCAGGGGAGGACAGGACAATCAGCCCCAGCATTTT
CDR3aa: CASSRGGQDNQPQHF
j_gene: TRBJ1-5
d_gene: TRBD1
v_gene: TRBV6-6
abundance: -

CDR3nt: TGTGCCAGCAGACACTCTAGCTCTGGAAACACCATATATTTT
CDR3aa: CASRHSSSGNTIYF
j_gene: TRBJ1-3
d_gene: -
v_gene: TRBV6-6
abundance: -

CDR3nt: TGTGCCAGCAGCCAATCGCACCGGACAGGGTTTAATCAGCCCCAGCATTTT
CDR3aa: CASSQSHRTGFNQPQHF
j_gene: TRBJ1-5
d_gene: TRBD1
v_gene: TRBV3-1/TRBV3-2
abundance: -

CDR3nt: TGTGCCAGCAGTTCTCGGTTGATTGCTGGAAACACCATATATTTT
CDR3aa: CASSSRLIAGNTIYF
j_gene: TRBJ1-3
d_gene: -
v_gene: TRBV14
abundance: -

CDR3nt: TGTGCCAGCAGTTTGATGTGGCCTGGAGCTTTCTTT
CDR3aa: CASSLMWPGAFF
j_gene: TRBJ1-1
d_gene: -
v_gene: TRBV28
abundance: -

CDR3nt: TGCGCCAGCAGCTTGAGCGGGGGGAATAAAGAGACCCAGTACTTC
CDR3aa: CASSLSGGNKETQYF
j_gene: TRBJ2-5
d_gene: TRBD2
v_gene: TRBV5-1
abundance: -

CDR3nt: TGTGCCAGCAGCGTATGGGGAGCAAATAATTCACCCCTCCACTTT
CDR3aa: CASSVWGANNSPLHF
j_gene: TRBJ1-6
d_gene: -
v_gene: TRBV9
abundance: -

CDR3nt: TGTGCCAGCAGTGAGGGAGGAGAGCCCTACAATGAGCAGTTCTTC
CDR3aa: CASSEGGEPYNEQFF
j_gene: TRBJ2-1
d_gene: -
v_gene: TRBV6-4
abundance: few

CDR3nt: TGTGCCAGCAGCCGATCACAGCAGTTCTATGGCTACACCTTC
CDR3aa: CASSRSQQFYGYTF
j_gene: TRBJ1-2
d_gene: -
v_gene: TRBV3-1/TRBV3-2
abundance: -

CDR3nt: TGTGCCAGCAGCCAAGAGTTGAGAGGAGGCACAGATACGCAGTATTTT
CDR3aa: CASSQELRGGTDTQYF
j_gene: TRBJ2-3
d_gene: -
v_gene: TRBV3-1/TRBV3-2
abundance: few

CDR3nt: TGTGCCAGCTCACGTTCAGGGTCCGAGACAGAGACCCAGTACTTC
CDR3aa: CASSRSGSETETQYF
j_gene: TRBJ2-5
d_gene: -
v_gene: TRBV18
abundance: once

CDR3nt: TGTGCCAGCAGCTGGGAGGACAATCAGCCCCAGCATTTT
CDR3aa: CASSWEDNQPQHF
j_gene: TRBJ1-5
d_gene: -
v_gene: TRBV2
abundance: -

CDR3nt: TGTGCCAGCAGCCCGTTGGGGACAGGGGCAGATACGCAGTATTTT
CDR3aa: CASSPLGTGADTQYF
j_gene: TRBJ2-3
d_gene: TRBD1
v_gene: TRBV7-8
abundance: -

CDR3nt: TGTGCCAGCAGCCAAGATCCGGGCAGGGTTGGCTTC
CDR3aa: CASSQDPGRVGF
j_gene: TRBJ1-2
d_gene: -
v_gene: TRBV3-1/TRBV3-2
abundance: -

CDR3nt: TGTGCCAGCAGTGAAGTCGAGACTAGTGCGCAGTATTTT
CDR3aa: CASSEVETSAQYF
j_gene: TRBJ2-3
d_gene: -
v_gene: TRBV25-1
abundance: -

CDR3nt: TGTGCCAGGGGGCTAGCGGGAGGCTGGCACAATGAGCAGTTCTTC
CDR3aa: CARGLAGGWHNEQFF
j_gene: TRBJ2-1
d_gene: TRBD2
v_gene: TRBV11-2
abundance: -

CDR3nt: TGTGCCAGCACTCCCAGTGCTAACACTGAAGCTTTCTTT
CDR3aa: CASTPSANTEAFF
j_gene: TRBJ1-1
d_gene: -
v_gene: TRBV6-5
abundance: -

CDR3nt: TGTGCCAGCAGTTACTCCGAATCGACAGGGCCCCGGTCCTTC
CDR3aa: CASSYSESTGPRSF
j_gene: TRBJ2-4
d_gene: TRBD1
v_gene: TRBV6-5
abundance: -

CDR3nt: TGTGCCAGCAGCTTAGGAAGCGGGACCAAAAACATTCAGTACTTC
CDR3aa: CASSLGSGTKNIQYF
j_gene: TRBJ2-4
d_gene: TRBD2
v_gene: TRBV7-2
abundance: -

CDR3nt: TGTGCCAGCTCACCACTACAGGGACAGGGTACTGGAAACACCATATATTTT
CDR3aa: CASSPLQGQGTGNTIYF
j_gene: TRBJ1-3
d_gene: TRBD1
v_gene: TRBV18
abundance: -

CDR3nt: TGTGCCAGCAGTAGAGCGGGAACTAGCACAGATACGCAGTATTTT
CDR3aa: CASSRAGTSTDTQYF
j_gene: TRBJ2-3
d_gene: TRBD2
v_gene: TRBV11-2
abundance: -

CDR3nt: TGCGCCAGCAGTGAGGGGTCTACTAGCGGGAGCGGTACGCAGTATTTT
CDR3aa: CASSEGSTSGSGTQYF
j_gene: TRBJ2-3
d_gene: TRBD2
v_gene: TRBV10-1
abundance: -

CDR3nt: TGCGCCAGCAGCCAAAACTCCGGGACTAGCGGGATGGAGACAGATACGCAGTATTTT
CDR3aa: CASSQNSGTSGMETDTQYF
j_gene: TRBJ2-3
d_gene: TRBD2
v_gene: TRBV4-1
abundance: -

CDR3nt: TGTGCCAGCAGTTTGGCGGGACCGGCCCAGCCCCAGCATTTT
CDR3aa: CASSLAGPAQPQHF
j_gene: TRBJ1-5
d_gene: -
v_gene: TRBV27
abundance: -

CDR3nt: TGTGCCATCAGGGCAGGACAGGGGAACACCGGGGAGCTGTTTTTT
CDR3aa: CAIRAGQGNTGELFF
j_gene: TRBJ2-2
d_gene: TRBD1
v_gene: TRBV10-3
abundance: -

CDR3nt: TGCAGCGTCGGCGGGGGGCGGAGGGATGGCTACACCTTC
CDR3aa: CSVGGGRRDGYTF
j_gene: TRBJ1-2
d_gene: -
v_gene: TRBV29-1
abundance: once

CDR3nt: TGTGCCAGTAGTATAGATCTACTAGCGGGAGGGTACTACAATGAGCAGTTCTTC
CDR3aa: CASSIDLLAGGYYNEQFF
j_gene: TRBJ2-1
d_gene: TRBD2
v_gene: TRBV19
abundance: -

CDR3nt: TGTGCCAGCAGCTTGAAATCCCAGGGGGTGACAGATACGCAGTATTTT
CDR3aa: CASSLKSQGVTDTQYF
j_gene: TRBJ2-3
d_gene: TRBD1
v_gene: TRBV5-4
abundance: -